This T cell receptor beta chain was retrieved from a study of a mutant IDH1 vaccine in newly diagnosed glioma (dated by TCRdb to 2020 to 2022). A note on the overall study: Eight vaccinations were administered to patients in weeks 1, 3, 5, 7, 11, 15, 19 and 23, corresponding to visits V03 through V10. Vaccination was initiated 4-6 weeks after radiotherapy alone, or concurrently with temozolomide cycles in the chemotherapy-containing groups. Of the 25 to 35 treated patients, 62.5% were male and 37.5% were female, and a mean age of roughly 40 years was recorded. Before enrollment, most patients had been given radiochemotherapy with temozolomide as standard therapy, while the rest had received either radiotherapy alone or temozolomide alone. Peripheral blood samples were drawn at six visits, namely V03 (baseline), V05, V07, V10, V12 and V13. For exploratory analyses, longitudinal TCRB deep sequencing was carried out in roughly 23 treated patients wherever samples were available.

The research as a whole found: Immune responses induced by the vaccine were seen in around 94% of patients across multiple MHC alleles. Pseudoprogression seemed to be unrelated to changes in the top peripheral T cell clonotypes found by TCRB sequencing. PBMC samples for TCRB deep sequencing were selected based on availability. The authors stated that sample limitations prevented analyses of patient blood samples from being reproduced.

Regarding this clone: What this receptor recognizes is not known. Qualities for individual bases were not recorded, and no much larger clone is one base off.

The library was built by means of the immunoSEQ multiplex PCR assay. Following the manufacturer's protocol, the hsTCRB Kit was used to amplify rearranged TCR beta chain sequences. An Illumina MiSeq was used to sequence the TCRB libraries. From the authors' description of their analysis: The kit vendor's proprietary platform handled demultiplexing, trimming and gene mapping. Not all clones reach the TCRdb copy of this immuneACCESS table, which keeps in-frame sequences only. Checked studies attribute under half of the gap to unresolved V genes and leave the rest unexplained. V and J calls and clone size are given by that table; D and trimming were obtained from the DNA. Present in this sample are 100,000 to 150,000 clones, about four fifths of which were seen just once. About 5.5% of the sample is in the top ten clones. The time point tag for this specimen amounts to: week 11, during vaccination. Every vaccine dose consisted of 300 ug of a 20-mer mutant IDH1 peptide in Montanide, administered subcutaneously together with topical imiquimod. All donors had newly diagnosed IDH1-mutant astrocytomas of WHO grade 3 or 4 that showed loss of nuclear ATRX. The samples were drawn from NOA16, a multicentre, single-arm, open-label phase I trial in Germany that tested a mutant IDH1 peptide vaccine in humans for the first time. Genomic DNA for TCRB sequencing was extracted from EDTA blood using the DNeasy Blood and Tissue Kit.

In the germline V gene, CDR1 corresponds to SGHAT and CDR2 to FQNNGV. Ends trimmed: V by 8 bases, J by 2 bases; bases unmatched to a gene: 6. Including cysteine and phenylalanine, the CDR3 has 13 amino acids. Kept here is only the CDR3 DNA, which spans 39 bases and is read in frame from base 1. The source was PBMCs, collected from a glioma patient whose treatment included an IDH1 peptide vaccine. The V gene is TRBV11-2 and the J gene is TRBJ2-7; 7 central nucleotides agree with TRBD2. The receptor was isolated from a man aged 40-55 years with glioma. The CDR3 reads CASGGGNTYEQYF. The DNA sequence is given as TGTGCCAGCGGGGGAGGGAACACCTACGAGCAGTACTTC.